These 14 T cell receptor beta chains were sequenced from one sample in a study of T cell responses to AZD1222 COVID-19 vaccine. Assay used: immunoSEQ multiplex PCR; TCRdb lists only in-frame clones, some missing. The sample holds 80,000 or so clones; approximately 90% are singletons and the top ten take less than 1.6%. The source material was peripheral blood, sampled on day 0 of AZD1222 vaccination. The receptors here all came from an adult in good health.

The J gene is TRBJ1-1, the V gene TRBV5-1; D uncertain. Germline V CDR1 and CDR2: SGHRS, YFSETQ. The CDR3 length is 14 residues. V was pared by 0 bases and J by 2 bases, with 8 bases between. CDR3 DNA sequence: TGCGCCAGCAGCTTGGTTCCGGGAAACACTGAAGCTTTCTTT. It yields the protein CASSLVPGNTEAFF.

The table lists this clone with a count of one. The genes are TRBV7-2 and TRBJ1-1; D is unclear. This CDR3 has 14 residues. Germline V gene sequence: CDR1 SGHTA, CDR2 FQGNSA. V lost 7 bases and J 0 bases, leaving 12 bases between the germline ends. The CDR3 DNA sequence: TGTGCCAGCATCCAACAGCATTTGAACACTGAAGCTTTCTTT. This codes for CASIQQHLNTEAFF.

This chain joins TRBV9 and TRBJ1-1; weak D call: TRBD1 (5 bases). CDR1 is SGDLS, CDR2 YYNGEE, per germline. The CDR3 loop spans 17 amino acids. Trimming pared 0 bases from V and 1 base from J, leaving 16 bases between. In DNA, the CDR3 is TGTGCCAGCAGCGTAGAGGTGGGACTTGGGGGGAACACTGAAGCTTTCTTT. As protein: CASSVEVGLGGNTEAFF.

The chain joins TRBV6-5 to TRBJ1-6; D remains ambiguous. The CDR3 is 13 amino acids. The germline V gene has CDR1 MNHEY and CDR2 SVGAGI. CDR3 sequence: CVSGTEHNSPLHF. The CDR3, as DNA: TGTGTCTCCGGCACAGAACATAATTCACCCCTCCACTTT.

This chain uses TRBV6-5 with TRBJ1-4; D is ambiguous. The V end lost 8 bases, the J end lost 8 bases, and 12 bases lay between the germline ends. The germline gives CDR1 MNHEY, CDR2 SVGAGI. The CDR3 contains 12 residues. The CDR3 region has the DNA TGTGCCAGCGGGATATTTAACGAAAAACTGTTTTTT. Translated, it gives CASGIFNEKLFF.

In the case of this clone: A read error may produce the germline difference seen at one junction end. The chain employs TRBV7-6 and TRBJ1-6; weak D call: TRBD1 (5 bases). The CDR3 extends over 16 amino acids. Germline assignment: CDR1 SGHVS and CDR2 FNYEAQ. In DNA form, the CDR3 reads TGTGCCAGCAGTCCCCGGGTGGTAAGGGGAAATTCTCCCCTCCACTTT. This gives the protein CASSPRVVRGNSPLHF.

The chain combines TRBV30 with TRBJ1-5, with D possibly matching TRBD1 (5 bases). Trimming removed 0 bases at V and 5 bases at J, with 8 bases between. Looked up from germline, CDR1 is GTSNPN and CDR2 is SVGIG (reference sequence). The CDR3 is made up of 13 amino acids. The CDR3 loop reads CAWSVLGDQPQHF. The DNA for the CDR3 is TGTGCCTGGAGTGTACTAGGGGATCAGCCCCAGCATTTT.

The DNA for the CDR3 is TGTGCCAGCAGCACGCACCCGACAGGGAGGACCCAGTACTTC. Its translation is CASSTHPTGRTQYF. The chain links TRBV7-6 to TRBJ2-5; 7 bases are a match to TRBD1. The CDR3 covers 14 residues. Trimming took 5 bases from V and 7 from J; bases not matched to a gene: 10. CDR1 is SGHVS, CDR2 FNYEAQ, per germline. The whole variable domain, remainder taken from reference TRBV7-6 and TRBJ2-5, is GAGVSQSPRYKVTKRGQDVALRCDPISGHVSLYWYRQALGQGPEFLTYFNYEAQQDKSGLPNDRFSAERPEGSISTLTIQRTEQRDSAMYRCASSTHPTGRTQYFGPGTRLLVL.

The CDR3 region has the DNA TGTGCTAGTGGTTTAATAAGCTCGGACCTGACTTTC. Translating it yields CASGLISSDLTF. The chain employs TRBV12-5 and TRBJ2-6; D is undetermined. V lost 3 bases and J 15 bases, leaving 12 bases between the germline ends. There are 12 residues in the CDR3. Germline CDR1 is LGHNT and CDR2 is FRNRAP. Together with reference TRBV12-5 and TRBJ2-6, the CDR3 gives the full variable domain: DARVTQTPRHKVTEMGQEVTMRCQPILGHNTVFWYRQTMMQGLELLAYFRNRAPLDDSGMPKDRFSAEMPDATLATLKIQPSEPRDSAVYFCASGLISSDLTFGAGSRLTVL.

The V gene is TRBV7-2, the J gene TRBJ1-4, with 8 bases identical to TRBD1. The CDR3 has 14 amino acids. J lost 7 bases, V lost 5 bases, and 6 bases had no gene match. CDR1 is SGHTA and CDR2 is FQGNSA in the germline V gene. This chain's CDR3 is CASSAGGSFEKLFF. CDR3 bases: TGTGCCAGCAGCGCAGGGGGCTCTTTTGAAAAACTGTTTTTT.

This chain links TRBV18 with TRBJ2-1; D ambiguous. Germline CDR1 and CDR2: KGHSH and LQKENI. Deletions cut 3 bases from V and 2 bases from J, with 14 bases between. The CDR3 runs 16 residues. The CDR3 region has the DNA TGTGCCAGCTCACCTATTGGCGGTCAGGCCTACAATGAGCAGTTCTTC. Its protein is CASSPIGGQAYNEQFF.

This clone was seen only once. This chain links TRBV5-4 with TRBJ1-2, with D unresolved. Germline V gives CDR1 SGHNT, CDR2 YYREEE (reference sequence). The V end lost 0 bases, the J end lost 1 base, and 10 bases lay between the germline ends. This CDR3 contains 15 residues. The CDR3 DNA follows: TGTGCCAGCAGCTTGGTTGGACGGGTTAACTATGGCTACACCTTC. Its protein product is CASSLVGRVNYGYTF. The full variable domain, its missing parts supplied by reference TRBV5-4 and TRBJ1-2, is ETGVTQSPTHLIKTRGQQVTLRCSSQSGHNTVSWYQQALGQGPQFIFQYYREEENGRGNFPPRFSGLQFPNYSSELNVNALELDDSALYLCASSLVGRVNYGYTFGSGTRLTVV.

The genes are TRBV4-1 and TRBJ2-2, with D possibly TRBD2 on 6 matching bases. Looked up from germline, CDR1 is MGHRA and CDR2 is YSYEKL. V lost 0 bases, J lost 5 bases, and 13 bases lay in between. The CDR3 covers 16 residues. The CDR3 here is CASSQEGAGNTGELFF. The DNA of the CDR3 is TGCGCCAGCAGCCAAGAAGGGGCGGGAAATACCGGGGAGCTGTTTTTT.

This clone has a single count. In DNA, the CDR3 is TGTGCCAGCAGTGCCGCGGGCTACAATGAGCAGTTCTTC. Its protein product is CASSAAGYNEQFF. The V gene is TRBV25-1, the J gene TRBJ2-1; weak D call: TRBD2 (5 bases). The germline V gene has CDR1 MGHDK and CDR2 SYGVNS. The V end lost 4 bases, the J end lost 3 bases, and 7 bases lay between the germline ends. The CDR3 sequence is 13 residues long.